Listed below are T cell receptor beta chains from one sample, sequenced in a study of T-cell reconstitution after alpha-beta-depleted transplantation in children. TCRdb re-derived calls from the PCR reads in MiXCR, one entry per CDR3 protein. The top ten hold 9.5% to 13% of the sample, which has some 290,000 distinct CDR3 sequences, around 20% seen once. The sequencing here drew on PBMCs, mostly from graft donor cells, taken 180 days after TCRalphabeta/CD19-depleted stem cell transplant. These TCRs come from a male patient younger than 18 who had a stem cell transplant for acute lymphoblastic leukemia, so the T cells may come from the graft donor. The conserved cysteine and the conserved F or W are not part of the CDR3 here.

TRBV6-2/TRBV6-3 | ASSYAGSYEQY
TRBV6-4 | ASSEHYTDTQY
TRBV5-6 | ASSLRGSQPQH
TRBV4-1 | ASSQVVSGRDEQF
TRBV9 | ASSVSLRELETQY
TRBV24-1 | ATSDTTATAGGYT
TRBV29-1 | SVDKNTEAF
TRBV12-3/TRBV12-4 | ASSSLADTQY
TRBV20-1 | SARTGTGENT
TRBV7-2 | ASSLAIRGRTDTQY
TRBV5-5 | ASSLDSRGRNLYGYT
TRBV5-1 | ASSPVVRTYNEQF
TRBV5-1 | ASSLVLIIRDRGGYTQY
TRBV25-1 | ASMPLRGPYTRPQH
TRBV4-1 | ASSQDWTSGSYEQY
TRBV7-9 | ASSLGRAF
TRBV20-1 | SARAGLYEQY
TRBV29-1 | SVEDVKSGNTIY
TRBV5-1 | ASSLIGSYNSPLH
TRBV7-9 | ASSLAGLAGRETQY
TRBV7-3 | ASSLKSVWTSGANVLT
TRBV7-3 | ASSPTSGGPEQF
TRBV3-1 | ASSPDRGTSGRPIDEQY
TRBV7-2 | ASSSGGGGLNGELF
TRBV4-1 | ASSPRGSTMGTQY
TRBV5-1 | ASSWSGQGIFEGAEKLF
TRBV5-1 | ASSLGLAVNEQF
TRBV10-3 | AISESTRRESRYEQF
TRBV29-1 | SVERRGSHYEQY
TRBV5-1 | ASSLLAGPYNEQF
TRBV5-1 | ASSIGQDYGYT